These T cell receptor beta chains were read from a single sample in a study of radiation and T cells in renal cell carcinoma. Libraries were prepared by immunoSEQ multiplex PCR; TCRdb keeps only in-frame clonotypes and omits some of them. This table has about 130,000 clones, 81% appearing once. The source was blood, collected from a patient whose treatment included radiotherapy and nephrectomy. The receptors were sampled from a man between 45 and 60 years old with renal cell carcinoma. Both conserved end residues are part of each CDR3. A D gene is named only where the DNA matches it firmly. Rows give clone size only sometimes, using once, few, many, or a class for an expanded clone.

abundance: NA
j_gene: TRBJ1-1
d_gene: NA
v_gene: TRBV30
CDR3nt: TGTGCCTGGAGTCGGGACACTGAAGCTTTCTTT
CDR3aa: CAWSRDTEAFF

abundance: NA
j_gene: TRBJ2-5
d_gene: NA
v_gene: TRBV10-3
CDR3nt: TGTGCCATCAGTGAAAGAGTGGGGAACCAAGAGACCCAGTACTTC
CDR3aa: CAISERVGNQETQYF

abundance: NA
j_gene: TRBJ2-7
d_gene: TRBD2
v_gene: TRBV5-4
CDR3nt: TGTGCCAGCAGCTCCCCGGGAGGGTCAGACGAGCAGTACTTC
CDR3aa: CASSSPGGSDEQYF

abundance: NA
j_gene: TRBJ2-7
d_gene: NA
v_gene: TRBV12-5
CDR3nt: TGTGCTAGGGGAGGCCGACCGGCGGGCGAGCAGTACTTC
CDR3aa: CARGGRPAGEQYF

abundance: once
j_gene: TRBJ1-5
d_gene: NA
v_gene: TRBV5-1
CDR3nt: TGCGCCAGCAGCCCGGGGGGAAGCAATCAGCCCCAGCATTTT
CDR3aa: CASSPGGSNQPQHF

abundance: NA
j_gene: TRBJ1-4
d_gene: TRBD1
v_gene: TRBV7-2
CDR3nt: TGTGCCAGCAGCCGGGACAGGGGTGAAAAACTGTTTTTT
CDR3aa: CASSRDRGEKLFF

abundance: few
j_gene: TRBJ1-1
d_gene: NA
v_gene: TRBV2
CDR3nt: TGTGCCAGCAGTGAATCTAGTCGGAAAATGAACACTGAAGCTTTCTTT
CDR3aa: CASSESSRKMNTEAFF

abundance: NA
j_gene: TRBJ2-1
d_gene: TRBD2
v_gene: TRBV18
CDR3nt: TGTGCCAGCTCGCCTCAGCGGGACTCCTACAATGAGCAGTTCTTC
CDR3aa: CASSPQRDSYNEQFF

abundance: NA
j_gene: TRBJ2-3
d_gene: NA
v_gene: TRBV7-6
CDR3nt: TGTGCCAGCAGCTTAGACCCCGCCCTCCCGGGGCCGAGCACAGATACGCAGTATTTT
CDR3aa: CASSLDPALPGPSTDTQYF

abundance: NA
j_gene: TRBJ1-6
d_gene: NA
v_gene: TRBV15
CDR3nt: TGTGCCACCAGCAGAGATGGGGGGTTTTCACCCCTCCACTTT
CDR3aa: CATSRDGGFSPLHF

abundance: NA
j_gene: TRBJ1-1
d_gene: NA
v_gene: TRBV7-3
CDR3nt: TGTGCCAGCAGCACCTCATCGAACACTGAAGCTTTCTTT
CDR3aa: CASSTSSNTEAFF

abundance: NA
j_gene: TRBJ2-3
d_gene: NA
v_gene: TRBV18
CDR3nt: TGTGCCAGCTCACCCCCTTCCACAGATACGCAGTATTTT
CDR3aa: CASSPPSTDTQYF

abundance: NA
j_gene: TRBJ2-2
d_gene: NA
v_gene: TRBV7-3
CDR3nt: TGTGCCAGCAGCTTAGCCGGGAACACCGGGGAGCTGTTTTTT
CDR3aa: CASSLAGNTGELFF

abundance: NA
j_gene: TRBJ2-1
d_gene: NA
v_gene: TRBV10-1
CDR3nt: TGCGCCAGCAGTGAGTCGAAGGACCAGTACAATGAGCAGTTCTTC
CDR3aa: CASSESKDQYNEQFF

abundance: NA
j_gene: TRBJ2-1
d_gene: NA
v_gene: TRBV28
CDR3nt: TGTGCCAGCAGCCGCGGACTATTCTACAATGAGCAGTTCTTC
CDR3aa: CASSRGLFYNEQFF

abundance: NA
j_gene: TRBJ1-6
d_gene: TRBD1
v_gene: TRBV4-1
CDR3nt: TGCGCCAGCAGCCTCAGACAGGGGAAGGATAATTCACCCCTCCACTTT
CDR3aa: CASSLRQGKDNSPLHF

abundance: NA
j_gene: TRBJ2-2
d_gene: NA
v_gene: TRBV4-3
CDR3nt: TGCGCCAGCAGCCGTGGCCCAGTGAACACCGGGGAGCTGTTTTTT
CDR3aa: CASSRGPVNTGELFF